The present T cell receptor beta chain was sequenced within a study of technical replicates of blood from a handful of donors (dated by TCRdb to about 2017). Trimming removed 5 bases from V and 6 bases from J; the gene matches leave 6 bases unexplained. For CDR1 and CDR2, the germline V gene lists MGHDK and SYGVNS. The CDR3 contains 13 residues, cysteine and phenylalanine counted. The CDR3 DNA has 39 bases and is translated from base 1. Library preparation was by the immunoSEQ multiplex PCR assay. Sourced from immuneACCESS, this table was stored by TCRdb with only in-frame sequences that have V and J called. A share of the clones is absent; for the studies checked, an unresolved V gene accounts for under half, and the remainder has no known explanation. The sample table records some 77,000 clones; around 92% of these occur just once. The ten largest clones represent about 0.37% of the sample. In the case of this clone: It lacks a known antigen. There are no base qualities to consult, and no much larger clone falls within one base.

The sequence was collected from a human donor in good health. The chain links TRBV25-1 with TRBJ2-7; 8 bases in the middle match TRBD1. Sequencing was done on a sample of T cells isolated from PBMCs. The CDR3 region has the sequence CASSLTGEGEQYF. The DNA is TGTGCCAGCAGTCTGACAGGGGAAGGCGAGCAGTACTTC.